These 13 T cell receptor beta chains were all obtained from the same sample, sequenced in a study of shared clonotypes between healthy human individuals. Only in-frame clones appear in the TCRdb table, and some are missing; sequencing was by immunoSEQ multiplex PCR. This table has 600,000 to 750,000 clones, just under 75% appearing once. Sequencing used memory CD4+ T cells sorted from blood. The sample's subset: CD45RA-negative fraction. These receptors were collected from a woman aged 25 to 39 in good health.

This clone was seen just once. The chain combines TRBV6-1 with TRBJ1-2, with 9 bases matching TRBD1. Trimming removed 10 bases from V and 4 bases from J; junction bases left unmatched: 13. This CDR3 contains 15 residues. Germline CDR1 and CDR2: MNHNS and SASEGT. This chain's CDR3 is CAIMGDRDLLYGYTF. CDR3 in DNA: TGTGCCATCATGGGGGACAGGGACCTTCTCTATGGCTACACCTTC.

The rearrangement links TRBV19 to TRBJ1-2; D is ambiguous. The CDR3 runs to 12 residues. V was trimmed by 11 bases and J by 5 bases, leaving 15 bases between them. Germline CDR1 is LNHDA and CDR2 is SQIVND (reference sequence). For the CDR3, the DNA is TGTGCCGTTCTTTTGCCGCTTTATGGCTACACCTTC. As protein: CAVLLPLYGYTF.

The table lists this clone with a few counts. This chain uses TRBV30 with TRBJ1-2; D is possibly TRBD1 (5 bases). Deletions cut 7 bases from V and 7 bases from J, with 10 bases between. The CDR3 is 10 residues long. Germline CDR1 reads GTSNPN; CDR2 reads SVGIG (reference sequence). Here the CDR3 DNA reads TGTGCCTCAAGTGGGGCTGGCTACACCTTC. Translation gives CASSGAGYTF. The full variable domain, rest sourced from reference TRBV30 and TRBJ1-2, is SQTIHQWPATLVQPVGSPLSLECTVEGTSNPNLYWYRQAAGRGLQLLFYSVGIGQISSEVPQNLSASRPQDRQFILSSKKLLLSDSGFYLCASSGAGYTFGSGTRLTVV.

J is TRBJ1-3 and V is TRBV5-8; D is unresolved. The CDR3 runs 16 residues. Germline V gives CDR1 SGHTS, CDR2 YDEGEE. The ends were cut back, 0 bases at V and 0 bases at J, with 10 bases in the middle. CDR3 sequence: CASSLGVLSSGNTIYF. The CDR3 DNA is TGTGCCAGCAGCTTGGGGGTCCTCAGCTCTGGAAACACCATATATTTT.

The chain is built from TRBV2 and TRBJ2-5; 8 bases agree with TRBD2. This CDR3 region has 16 residues. V lost 6 bases to trimming and J lost 0 bases; unmatched junction nucleotides: 9. The germline CDR1 and CDR2 sequences are SNHLY and FYNNEI. DNA for the CDR3: TGTGCCAGCAGAGTGGAGACTAGCGCGTACCAAGAGACCCAGTACTTC. Protein sequence: CASRVETSAYQETQYF.

The chain combines TRBV28 with TRBJ2-3, with 7 positions matching TRBD2. Looked up from germline, CDR1 is MDHEN and CDR2 is SYDVKM. The CDR3 runs to 13 residues. The V segment lost 5 bases and the J segment 2 bases; nucleotides outside the gene matches: 1. The CDR3 region has the DNA TGTGCCAGCAGTAGCGGGATCACAGATACGCAGTATTTT. Translated: CASSSGITDTQYF. Complete variable domain (other parts from reference TRBV28 and TRBJ2-3): DVKVTQSSRYLVKRTGEKVFLECVQDMDHENMFWYRQDPGLGLRLIYFSYDVKMKEKGDIPEGYSVSREKKERFSLILESASTNQTSMYLCASSSGITDTQYFGPGTRLTVL.

The chain combines TRBV4-1 with TRBJ1-5; D remains ambiguous. CDR3 size: 13 residues. V was trimmed by 4 bases and J by 9 bases, leaving 13 bases between them. Germline CDR1 and CDR2: MGHRA and YSYEKL. The CDR3 sequence is CASSRVGMGPQHF. CDR3 DNA sequence: TGCGCCAGCAGCCGCGTCGGCATGGGGCCCCAGCATTTT.

The genes are TRBV6-4 and TRBJ2-7; TRBD1 aligns across 8 bases. Germline V gene lookup returns CDR1 MRHNA and CDR2 SNTAGT. The CDR3 loop spans 14 amino acids. Germline trimming cut 4 bases from V and 3 bases from J; bases unmatched to any gene: 5. CDR3 in DNA: TGTGCCAGCAGTGGACAGGGGCCACTCTACGAGCAGTACTTC. This codes for CASSGQGPLYEQYF.

CDR3: CASSLATGISSYEQYF. The CDR3 nucleotides are TGCGCCAGCAGCTTGGCCACAGGGATTAGCTCCTACGAGCAGTACTTC. The rearrangement uses TRBV5-1 and TRBJ2-7, with D maybe TRBD1 (6 bases). Between the trimmed V and J ends, which lost 0 bases and 0 bases, there was a span of 13 bases. The CDR3 has 16 amino acids. CDR1 is SGHRS, CDR2 YFSETQ, per germline.

In this sample, this clone turned up a few times. Other DNA sequences in the sample encode the same CDR3. This chain uses TRBV27 with TRBJ1-5, with D unclear. The V and J ends lost 2 bases and 5 bases respectively, with 7 bases between them. The germline V gene encodes CDR1 MNHEY and CDR2 SMNVEV (reference sequence). The CDR3 is made up of 13 amino acids. The CDR3 nucleotides read TGTGCCAGCAGTTTAGGGAAGGATCAGCCCCAGCATTTT. Translation: CASSLGKDQPQHF.

The chain has TRBV18 and TRBJ2-4; 9 bases map to TRBD1. The CDR3 is 16 amino acids. CDR1 is KGHSH, CDR2 LQKENI, per germline. The J segment lost 8 bases and the V segment lost 3 bases, leaving 11 bases of the junction unmatched. The CDR3 protein is CASSPRGQGTADIQYF. As DNA, the CDR3 is TGTGCCAGCTCACCCCGCGGACAGGGGACGGCGGACATTCAGTACTTC.

V usage is TRBV28 and J usage is TRBJ2-7, with 9 bases matching TRBD1. The CDR3 runs 13 residues. The V segment lost 7 bases and the J segment 12 bases; nucleotides outside the gene matches: 13. From germline, CDR1 is MDHEN and CDR2 SYDVKM. CDR3 sequence: CASIPPGTGYLYF. DNA of the CDR3: TGTGCCAGCATCCCTCCCGGGACAGGGTACCTGTACTTC.

This chain joins TRBV6-5 and TRBJ1-4; no definite D call. This CDR3 is built from 14 residues. Germline CDR1 reads MNHEY; CDR2 reads SVGAGI. The V end lost 2 bases, the J end lost 6 bases, and 10 bases lay between the germline ends. For the CDR3, the DNA is TGTGCCAGCAGTTACGGCAGAGGGTATGAAAAACTGTTTTTT. It yields the protein CASSYGRGYEKLFF.